The text below deals with one T cell receptor (beta chain). What was amplified from RNA transcripts were TCR beta CDR3 regions. TCR CDR3 regions were first amplified by RT-PCR with HTBI primers. A single record per CDR3 protein comes from TCRdb applying MiXCR to the multiplex PCR reads. The sample consists of hundreds of thousands of distinct CDR3 sequences, 20% to 25% of them appearing once. This sample was included in a study of T cells in Graves' hyperthyroidism and ophthalmopathy. CDR3 length: 15 amino acids. With 2 bases removed from V and 4 bases from J, the gap between germline ends came to 12 bases. From germline, CDR1 is KGHDR and CDR2 SFDVKD.

The clonotype was recovered from a man between 45 and 60 years old with Graves' hyperthyroidism. Sequencing used blood. The chain carries TRBV24-1 and TRBJ2-3, with D perhaps matching TRBD1 (5 bases). The CDR3 coding sequence is TGTGCCACCAGTGATTCCGAGACAGCCGCAGATACGCAGTATTTT. This encodes CATSDSETAADTQYF.